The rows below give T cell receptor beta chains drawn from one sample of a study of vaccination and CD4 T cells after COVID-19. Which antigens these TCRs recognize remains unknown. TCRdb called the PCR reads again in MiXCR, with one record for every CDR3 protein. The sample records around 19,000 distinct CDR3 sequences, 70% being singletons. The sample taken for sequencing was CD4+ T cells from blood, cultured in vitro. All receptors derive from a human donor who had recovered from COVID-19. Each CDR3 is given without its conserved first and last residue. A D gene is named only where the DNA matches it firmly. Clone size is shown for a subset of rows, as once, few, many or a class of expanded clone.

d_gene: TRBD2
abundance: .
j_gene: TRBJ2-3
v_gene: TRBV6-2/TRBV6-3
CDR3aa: ASSPKWGTRSTDTQY

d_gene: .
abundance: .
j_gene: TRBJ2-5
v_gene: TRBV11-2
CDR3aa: ASSLEGGSGVSQY

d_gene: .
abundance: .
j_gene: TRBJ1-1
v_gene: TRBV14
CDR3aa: ASSQGLWRNTEAF

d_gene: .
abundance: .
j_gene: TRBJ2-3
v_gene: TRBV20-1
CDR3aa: SARGKSTDTQY

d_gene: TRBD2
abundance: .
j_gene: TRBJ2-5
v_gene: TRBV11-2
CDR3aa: ASTQPGGLETQY

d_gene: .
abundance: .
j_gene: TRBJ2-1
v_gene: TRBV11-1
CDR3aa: ASSPRWGYNEQF

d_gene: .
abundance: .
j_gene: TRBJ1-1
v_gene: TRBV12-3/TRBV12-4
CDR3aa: ASSFQGLTEAF

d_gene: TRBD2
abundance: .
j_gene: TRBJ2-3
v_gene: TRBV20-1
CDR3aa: SARVKGLAGYTDTQY

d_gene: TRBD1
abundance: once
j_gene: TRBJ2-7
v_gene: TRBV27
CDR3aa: ASSIDRGYEQY

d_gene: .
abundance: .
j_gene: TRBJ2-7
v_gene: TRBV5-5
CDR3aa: ASSLAGYSSYEQY

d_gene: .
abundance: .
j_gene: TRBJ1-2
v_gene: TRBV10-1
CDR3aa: ASSPLRGDYGYT

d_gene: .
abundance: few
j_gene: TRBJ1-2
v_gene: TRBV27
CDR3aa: ASSPLVTGNYGYT

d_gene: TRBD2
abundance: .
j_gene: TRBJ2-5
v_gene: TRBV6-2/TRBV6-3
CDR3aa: ASSLSLAGGNQETQY

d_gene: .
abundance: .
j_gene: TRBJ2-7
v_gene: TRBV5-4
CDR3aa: ASSLEDREGSYEQY

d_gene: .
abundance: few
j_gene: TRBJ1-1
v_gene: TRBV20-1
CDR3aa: SAGRGFDTEAF

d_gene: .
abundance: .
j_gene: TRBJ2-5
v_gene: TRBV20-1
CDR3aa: SASTRRDPRGRGQETQY

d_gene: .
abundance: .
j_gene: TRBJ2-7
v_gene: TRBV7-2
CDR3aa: ASSSRTDYGEQY

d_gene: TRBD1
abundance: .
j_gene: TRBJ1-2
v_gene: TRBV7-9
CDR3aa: ASSPEGQAGYGYT

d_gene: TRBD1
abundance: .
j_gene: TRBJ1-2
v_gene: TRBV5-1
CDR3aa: ASSFGQGGGYT

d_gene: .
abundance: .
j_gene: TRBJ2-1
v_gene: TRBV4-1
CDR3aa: ASSQVAGGSKDEQF

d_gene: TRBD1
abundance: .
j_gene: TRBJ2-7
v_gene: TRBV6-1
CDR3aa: ASIPSTGYLVYEQY

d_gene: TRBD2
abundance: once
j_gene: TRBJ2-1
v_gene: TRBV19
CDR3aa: ASKGLAGGLWNEQF

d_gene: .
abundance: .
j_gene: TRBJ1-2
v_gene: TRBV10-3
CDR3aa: AISQSPATGYT

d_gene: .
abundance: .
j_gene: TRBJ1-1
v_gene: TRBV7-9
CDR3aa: ASSSRDGRAF

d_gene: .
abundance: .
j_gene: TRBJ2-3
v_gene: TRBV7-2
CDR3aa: ASSFAGGADTQY

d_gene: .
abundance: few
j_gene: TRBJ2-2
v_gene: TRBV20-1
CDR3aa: SARGSLMVSGLGGELF

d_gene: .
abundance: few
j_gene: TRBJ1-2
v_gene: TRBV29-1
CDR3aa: SVGRGTNYGYT

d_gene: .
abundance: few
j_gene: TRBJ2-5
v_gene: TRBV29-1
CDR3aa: SVISWTAETQY

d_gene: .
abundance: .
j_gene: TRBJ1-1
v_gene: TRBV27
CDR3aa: ASSFGGMNTEAF

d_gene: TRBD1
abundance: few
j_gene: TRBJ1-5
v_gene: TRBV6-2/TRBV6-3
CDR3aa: ASTYRGKYQPQH

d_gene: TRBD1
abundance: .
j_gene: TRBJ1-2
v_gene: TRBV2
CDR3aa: ASRATGVSSGYT

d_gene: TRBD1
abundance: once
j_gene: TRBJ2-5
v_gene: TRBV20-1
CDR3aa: SASGTVTGGETQY

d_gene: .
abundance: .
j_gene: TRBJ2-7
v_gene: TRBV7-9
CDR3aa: ASSLGSSGTYEQY

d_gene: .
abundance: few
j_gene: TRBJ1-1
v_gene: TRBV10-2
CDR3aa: ASRGSRSFDEAF

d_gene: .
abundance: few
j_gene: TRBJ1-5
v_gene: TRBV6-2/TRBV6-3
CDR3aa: ASSDNRSNQPQH

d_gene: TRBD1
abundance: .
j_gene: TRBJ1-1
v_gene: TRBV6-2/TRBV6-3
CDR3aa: ASSNGQGAMNTEAF

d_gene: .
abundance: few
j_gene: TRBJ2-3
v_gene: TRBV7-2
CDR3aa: ASSLPVSNTDTQY

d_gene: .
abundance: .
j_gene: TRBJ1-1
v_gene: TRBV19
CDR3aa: ASSSPHGGMNTEAF

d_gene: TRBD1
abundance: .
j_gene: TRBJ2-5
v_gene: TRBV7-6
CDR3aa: ASSPGTGAQETQY

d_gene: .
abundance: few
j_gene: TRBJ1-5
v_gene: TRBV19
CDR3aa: ASSPVPTAQPQH

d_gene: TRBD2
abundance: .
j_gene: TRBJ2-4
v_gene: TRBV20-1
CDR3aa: SARPALATAKNIQY

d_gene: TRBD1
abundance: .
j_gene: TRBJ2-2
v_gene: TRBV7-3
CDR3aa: ASSRSTGVTGELF

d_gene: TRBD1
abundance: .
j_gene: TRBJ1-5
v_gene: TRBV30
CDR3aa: AGGQGKNQPQH

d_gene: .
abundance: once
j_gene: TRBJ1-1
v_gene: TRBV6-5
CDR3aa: ASSYTDGGLTEAF

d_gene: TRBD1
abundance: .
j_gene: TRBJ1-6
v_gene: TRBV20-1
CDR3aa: SALVGQGGSPLH